These 20 T cell receptor beta chains came from one sample sequenced in a study of blood T cells in healthy people across ages. Primers used in a second PCR of about 7 to 12 cycles were a sample-barcoded 5' primer and a J-beta primer mix. A single record per CDR3 protein comes from TCRdb applying MiXCR to the 5' RACE reads. The sample has around 1,900,000 distinct CDR3 sequences; 30% to 40% are singletons. Sequenced: blood. The receptors shown here come from a human donor in good health.

This clonotype has more than one count but fewer than ten. The chain combines TRBV12-3 or TRBV12-4 with TRBJ2-1, with 8 bases aligning to TRBD2. The CDR3 runs 15 residues. The V and J ends lost 6 bases and 3 bases, in that order; junction bases with no gene match: 7. CDR3 nucleotides: TGTGCCAGCAGGAGTAGCGGGACCGTCTACAATGAGCAGTTCTTC. Protein product: CASRSSGTVYNEQFF.

There are a few counts of this clonotype. The chain employs TRBV7-3 and TRBJ2-3; D gene uncertain. CDR1 and CDR2 from the germline V gene are SGHTA and FQGTGA. The ends were cut back, 4 bases at V and 0 bases at J, with 8 bases in the middle. This CDR3 has 14 amino acids. CDR3 in DNA: TGTGCCAGCAGCTCTGGACGGAGCACAGATACGCAGTATTTT. Translation: CASSSGRSTDTQYF.

This clonotype occurred a few times. The rearrangement links TRBV6-2 or TRBV6-3 to TRBJ2-4, with D maybe TRBD1 (6 bases). The J call is doubtful: the DNA matches TRBJ2-7 better. The CDR3 contains 14 residues. Germline values: CDR1 MNHEY, CDR2 SVGEGT. The CDR3 region is CASRTSTGIYEQYF. Here the CDR3 DNA reads TGTGCCAGCAGGACGAGTACAGGGATCTACGAGCAGTACTTC.

J is TRBJ1-2 and V is TRBV6-1, with D uncertain. The CDR3 consists of 14 residues. V was pared by 1 base and J by 1 base, with 7 bases between. CDR1 is MNHNS, CDR2 SASEGT, per germline. As DNA, the CDR3 is TGTGCCAGCAGTGAAGAGGAAGATAACTATGGCTACACCTTC. Translation gives CASSEEEDNYGYTF.

This clonotype was picked up a small number of times. This chain joins TRBV2 and TRBJ2-3; unclear D gene. CDR3 length: 13 amino acids. V lost 7 bases to trimming and J lost 2 bases, with 10 bases between them. Germline CDR1 reads SNHLY; CDR2 reads FYNNEI. This CDR3 is CASIGPYTDTQYF. The CDR3 nucleotides are TGTGCCAGCATCGGACCTTACACAGATACGCAGTATTTT.

This clonotype has ten or more counts. Since a much larger clone is just one base distant, this may be a read error. The chain links TRBV7-9 to TRBJ2-7; D gene unclear. The CDR3 extends over 11 amino acids. Germline-derived CDR1 and CDR2 are SEHNR and FQNEAQ (reference sequence). V lost 5 bases and J 0 bases, leaving 2 bases between the germline ends. Here the CDR3 reads CASSISYEQYF. DNA for the CDR3: TGTGCCAGCAGCATCTCCTACGAGCAGTACTTC.

This clonotype was seen a single time. The chain couples TRBV5-6 to TRBJ1-2; the D is unclear. The V and J ends lost 4 bases and 4 bases respectively, with 17 bases between them. This CDR3 comprises 15 residues. The germline V gene encodes CDR1 SGHDT and CDR2 YYEEEE. CDR3 DNA: TGTGCCAGCAGCCCCCGGCGGCAGGTCGGCTATGGCTACACCTTC. It encodes CASSPRRQVGYGYTF. The full variable domain, rest sourced from reference TRBV5-6 and TRBJ1-2, is DAGVTQSPTHLIKTRGQQVTLRCSPKSGHDTVSWYQQALGQGPQFIFQYYEEEERQRGNFPDRFSGHQFPNYSSELNVNALLLGDSALYLCASSPRRQVGYGYTFGSGTRLTVV.

The chain joins TRBV2 to TRBJ1-2; D not resolved. The CDR3 has 10 residues. Germline CDR1 SNHLY, CDR2 FYNNEI. V lost 8 bases to trimming and J lost 5 bases, with 6 bases between them. CDR3 sequence: CASGRYGYTF. For the CDR3, the DNA is TGTGCCAGCGGTCGGTATGGCTACACCTTC.

CDR3 sequence reads: CASSLARGSSHEQYF. CDR3 DNA sequence: TGTGCCAGCAGTTTAGCTAGGGGCTCGTCCCACGAGCAGTACTTC. This rearrangement joins TRBV27 to TRBJ2-4; weak D call: TRBD1 (5 bases). The DNA end is a closer match to TRBJ2-7, so the J assignment may be wrong. Germline V gives CDR1 MNHEY, CDR2 SMNVEV (reference sequence). CDR3 length: 15 amino acids.

This clonotype was recorded once. One end of the junction does not line up with germline, which may come from a read error. The CDR3, as DNA: TGCGCCGGCAGCTTCACGGGGGGGGCTAGAAATGAGCAGTTCTTC. Amino acid sequence: CAGSFTGGARNEQFF. The chain carries TRBV5-1 and TRBJ2-1; 8 bases match TRBD2. From germline, CDR1 is SGHRS and CDR2 YFSETQ. The CDR3 covers 15 residues.

This chain joins TRBV29-1 and TRBJ2-1; D gene unclear. The germline gives CDR1 SQVTM, CDR2 ANQGSEA. CDR3 length: 11 amino acids. V was shortened by 8 bases and J by 6 bases, with 11 bases between the two germline ends. For the CDR3, the DNA is TGCAGCAAAAGGCACGGCAATGAGCAGTTCTTC. Translation gives CSKRHGNEQFF.

In this sample, this clonotype turned up a few times. The V and J genes are TRBV7-2 and TRBJ1-4; D is ambiguous. From germline, CDR1 is SGHTA and CDR2 FQGNSA. V lost 1 base and J lost 0, with 6 bases in between. The CDR3 has 15 residues. In DNA, the CDR3 is TGTGCCAGCAGCTTAGGTGTAACAACTAATGAAAAACTGTTTTTT. Amino acids: CASSLGVTTNEKLFF.

This clonotype occurred many times. The gene calls are TRBV7-9 and TRBJ2-3, with 10 bases aligning to TRBD1. J lost 3 bases, V lost 7 bases, and 7 bases had no gene match. The CDR3 contains 15 residues. CDR1 is SEHNR and CDR2 is FQNEAQ in the germline V gene (reference sequence). The CDR3 DNA sequence: TGTGCCAGCATCCCTTGGGACAGGGGTACAGATACGCAGTATTTT. The encoded protein is CASIPWDRGTDTQYF.

This clonotype was seen only a few times. The V and J genes are TRBV29-1 and TRBJ1-2; D ambiguous. The CDR3 sequence is 13 residues long. The V end lost 3 bases, the J end lost 0 bases, and 8 bases lay between the germline ends. Germline assignment: CDR1 SQVTM and CDR2 ANQGSEA. CDR3 in amino acids: CSVEELTNYGYTF. The DNA of the CDR3 is TGCAGCGTTGAGGAGTTGACTAACTATGGCTACACCTTC.

This clonotype was detected a few times. CDR3 DNA sequence: TGTGCCAGCAGTACACCACTTCGGGACAAAACAGATACGCAGTATTTT. Protein: CASSTPLRDKTDTQYF. The rearrangement links TRBV28 to TRBJ2-3; D possibly corresponds to TRBD1 (6 bases). V was trimmed by 5 bases and J by 3 bases, leaving 18 bases between them. Germline V gives CDR1 MDHEN, CDR2 SYDVKM. CDR3 length: 16 amino acids. Full variable domain (missing parts from reference TRBV28 and TRBJ2-3): DVKVTQSSRYLVKRTGEKVFLECVQDMDHENMFWYRQDPGLGLRLIYFSYDVKMKEKGDIPEGYSVSREKKERFSLILESASTNQTSMYLCASSTPLRDKTDTQYFGPGTRLTVL.

CDR3 loop: CASSYQGSTYNEQFF. The CDR3 bases are TGTGCCAGCAGCTACCAGGGGAGCACCTACAATGAGCAGTTCTTC. This chain links TRBV7-6 with TRBJ2-1, with a possible D match to TRBD1 (6 bases). There are 15 residues in the CDR3. Between the trimmed V and J ends, which lost 4 bases and 2 bases, there was a span of 12 bases. Looked up from germline, CDR1 is SGHVS and CDR2 is FNYEAQ.

V usage is TRBV5-6 and J usage is TRBJ1-2; 7 bases line up with TRBD1. Germline V lookup: CDR1 SGHDT, CDR2 YYEEEE. CDR3 length: 14 amino acids. Losses at the gene ends were 5 bases for V and 4 bases for J; bases not matched to a gene: 8. CDR3 DNA: TGTGCCAGCAGAGCCGACAGGGACGCCTATGGCTACACCTTC. Protein sequence: CASRADRDAYGYTF.

This clonotype was counted only a few times. The chain combines TRBV2 with TRBJ1-2; possible D gene TRBD1, 5 bases. The CDR3 sequence is 16 residues long. Germline CDR1 and CDR2: SNHLY and FYNNEI. V was cut by 8 bases and J by 0 bases, with 19 bases left in between. CDR3 coding DNA: TGTGCCAGCGGGGGGGTGAAGCTGGGGGCTAACTATGGCTACACCTTC. This translates into CASGGVKLGANYGYTF.

Details on this clonotype: An end of the junction does not agree with germline; a read error may underlie this. This sequence joins TRBV29-1 and TRBJ2-5; D possibly corresponds to TRBD1 (6 bases). CDR3 length: 13 residues. Per the germline V gene, CDR1 is SQVTM and CDR2 is ANQGSEA. The CDR3 is CSVVRDNQEAQYF. The CDR3, as DNA: TGCAGCGTTGTAAGGGACAACCAAGAGGCCCAGTACTTC.

This chain uses TRBV7-9 with TRBJ2-1, with 13 nucleotides matching TRBD2. With 6 bases clipped from V and 5 bases from J, the junction kept 4 bases outside the gene matches. Per germline, CDR1 SEHNR and CDR2 FQNEAQ (reference sequence). This CDR3 comprises 15 residues. This chain's CDR3 is CASSRLAGGNNEQFF. The CDR3, as DNA: TGTGCCAGCAGTCGACTAGCGGGGGGCAACAATGAGCAGTTCTTC.